The clone carrying this TCR beta chain was found a few times. This specimen belongs to a study of response to subunit inactivated influenza vaccine. TCRdb redid the calling of the RT-PCR reads with MiXCR, one entry per CDR3 protein. Among 250,000 to 350,000 distinct CDR3 sequences, 22% were seen once, and the ten largest hold over 9%. J lost 4 bases, V lost 7 bases, and 6 bases had no gene match. This CDR3 spans 13 amino acids. The germline V gene has CDR1 DFQATT and CDR2 SNEGSKA (reference sequence). Sequenced here: PBMCs from blood, sampled approximately 20 months after vaccination. The chain links TRBV20-1 to TRBJ2-7; the match to TRBD2 covers 11 bases. The receptor was isolated from a man aged 50 to 69 who received an inactivated influenza vaccine. The CDR3 protein is CSERLAGRYEQYF. The CDR3 DNA follows: TGCAGTGAACGACTAGCGGGAAGGTACGAGCAGTACTTC.